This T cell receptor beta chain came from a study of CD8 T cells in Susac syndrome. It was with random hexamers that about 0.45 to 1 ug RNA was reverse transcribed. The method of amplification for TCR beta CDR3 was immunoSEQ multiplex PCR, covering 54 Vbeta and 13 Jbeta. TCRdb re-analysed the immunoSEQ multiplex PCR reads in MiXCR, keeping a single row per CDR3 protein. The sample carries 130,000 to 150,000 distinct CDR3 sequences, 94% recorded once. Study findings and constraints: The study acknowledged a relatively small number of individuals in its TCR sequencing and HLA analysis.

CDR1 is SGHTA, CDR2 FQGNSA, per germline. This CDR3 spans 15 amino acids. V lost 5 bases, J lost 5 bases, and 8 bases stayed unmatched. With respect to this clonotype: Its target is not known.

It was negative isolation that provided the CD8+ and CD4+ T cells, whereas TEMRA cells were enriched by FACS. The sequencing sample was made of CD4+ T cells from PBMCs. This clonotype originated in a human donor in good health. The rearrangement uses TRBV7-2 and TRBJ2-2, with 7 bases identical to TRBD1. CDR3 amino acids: CASSPDRVVTGELFF. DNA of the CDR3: TGTGCCAGCAGCCCAGACAGGGTGGTAACCGGGGAGCTGTTTTTT.